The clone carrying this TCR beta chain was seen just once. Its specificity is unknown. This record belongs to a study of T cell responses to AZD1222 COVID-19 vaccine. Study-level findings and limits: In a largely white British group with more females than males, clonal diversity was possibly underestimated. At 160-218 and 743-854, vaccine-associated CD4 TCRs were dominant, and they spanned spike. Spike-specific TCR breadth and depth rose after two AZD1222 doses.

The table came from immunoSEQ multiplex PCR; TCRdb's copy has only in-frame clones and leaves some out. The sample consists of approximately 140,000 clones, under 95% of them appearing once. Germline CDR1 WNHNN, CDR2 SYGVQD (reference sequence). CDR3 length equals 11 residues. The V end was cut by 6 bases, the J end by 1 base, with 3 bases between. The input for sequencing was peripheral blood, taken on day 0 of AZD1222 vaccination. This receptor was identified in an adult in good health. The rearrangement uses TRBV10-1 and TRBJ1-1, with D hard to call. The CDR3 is CASRGNTEAFF. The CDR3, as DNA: TGCGCCAGCAGGGGGAACACTGAAGCTTTCTTT.